Here is one TCR beta chain with its context. The entry originates in a study of control samples from healthy donors and cancer patients. The CDR3 is made up of 16 amino acids. Germline CDR1 reads MNHEY; CDR2 reads SMNVEV (reference sequence). V lost 5 bases to trimming and J lost 6 bases; unmatched junction nucleotides: 11. The table came from immunoSEQ multiplex PCR; TCRdb's copy has only in-frame clones and leaves some out. The sample has about 160,000 clones; over 85% are singletons. The chain recombines TRBV27 with TRBJ2-4, with 9 bases identical to TRBD2. This receptor was taken from a man aged 30 to 45 in good health. Input material: blood. The CDR3 loop reads CASSPYSTSGTNIQYF. The CDR3 DNA reads as TGTGCCAGCAGTCCCTACTCGACTAGCGGCACAAACATTCAGTACTTC.